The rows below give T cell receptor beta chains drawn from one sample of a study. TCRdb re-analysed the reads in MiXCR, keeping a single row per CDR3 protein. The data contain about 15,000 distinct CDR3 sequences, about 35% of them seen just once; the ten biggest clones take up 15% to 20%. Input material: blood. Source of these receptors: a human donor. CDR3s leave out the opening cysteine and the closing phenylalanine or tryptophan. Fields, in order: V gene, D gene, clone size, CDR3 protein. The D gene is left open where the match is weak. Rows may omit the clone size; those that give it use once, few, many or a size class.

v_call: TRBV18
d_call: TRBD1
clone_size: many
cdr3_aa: ASSPTGGTPLGTDTQY

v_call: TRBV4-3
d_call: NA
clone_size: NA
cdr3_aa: ASSQESRAFDEQF

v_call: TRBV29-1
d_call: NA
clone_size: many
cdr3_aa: SVDSDRKNYGYT

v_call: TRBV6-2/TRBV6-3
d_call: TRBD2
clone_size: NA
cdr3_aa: ASSSTSGYNEQY

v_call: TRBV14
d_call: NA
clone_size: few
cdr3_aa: ASSQVGGVRFNEQF

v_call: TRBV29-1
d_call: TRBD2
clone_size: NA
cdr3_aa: SVGTSGSYNEQF

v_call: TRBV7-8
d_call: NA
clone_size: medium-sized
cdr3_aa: ASRETSTSTDTQY

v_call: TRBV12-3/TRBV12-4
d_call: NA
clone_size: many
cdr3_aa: ASSLESNPNQPQH

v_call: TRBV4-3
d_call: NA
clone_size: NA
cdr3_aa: ASSQEVGQY

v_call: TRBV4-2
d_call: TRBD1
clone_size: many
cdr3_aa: ASSQDEGATEAF

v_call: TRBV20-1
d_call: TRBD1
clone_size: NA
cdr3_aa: SARESLRDRDQETQY

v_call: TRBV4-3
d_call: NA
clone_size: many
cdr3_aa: ASSQDLGGTYEQY

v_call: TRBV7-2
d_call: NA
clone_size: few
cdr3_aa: ASSLSSSTDTQY

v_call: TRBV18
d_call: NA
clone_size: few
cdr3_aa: ASNMGLQGWYGYT

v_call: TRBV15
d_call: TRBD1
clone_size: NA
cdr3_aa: ATSRTDRGSSYEQY

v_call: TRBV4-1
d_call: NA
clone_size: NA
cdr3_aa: ASSQDTGAAMEGDTQY

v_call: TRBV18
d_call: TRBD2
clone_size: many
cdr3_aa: ASSLQASGGSYEQY

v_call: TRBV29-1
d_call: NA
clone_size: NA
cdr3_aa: SVWKEGPINTEAF

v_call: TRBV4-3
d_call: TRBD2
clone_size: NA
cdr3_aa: ASSQDIGLATYEQY

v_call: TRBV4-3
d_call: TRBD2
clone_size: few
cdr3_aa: ASSQGTSGTSYEQY

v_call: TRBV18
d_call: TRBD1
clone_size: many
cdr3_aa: ASSSWTGGNEKLF

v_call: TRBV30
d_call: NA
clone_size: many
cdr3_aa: AWSVGEGYTDTQY

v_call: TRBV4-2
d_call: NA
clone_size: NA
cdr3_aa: ASSLDRNTIY

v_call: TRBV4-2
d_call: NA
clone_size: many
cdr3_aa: ASSQGETYNEQF